The present TCR beta chain was sequenced within a study of tumor-infiltrating lymphocytes in primary liver carcinoma. TCR beta cDNA was prepared out of 450 to 500 ng total RNA by means of a constant-region primer. Libraries covering TCR beta were generated through three nested multiplex PCR rounds (using a slightly modified ARM-PCR). The study ran its first two PCR rounds for roughly 11 cycles each, using TRBV1-TRBV30 forward primers and a C-beta reverse primer. A single record per CDR3 protein comes from TCRdb applying MiXCR to the multiplex PCR reads. The table records approximately 300,000 distinct CDR3 sequences, 65% of them present only once. Many counts were recorded for this clonotype. Unsorted whole blood yielded the blood RNA, and germline DNA was also extracted. The ends were cut back, 3 bases at V and 4 bases at J, with 12 bases in the middle. The CDR3 has 14 amino acids. Germline V gene lookup returns CDR1 MNHEY and CDR2 SVGEGT.

The material sequenced was peripheral blood. The chain recombines TRBV6-2 or TRBV6-3 with TRBJ2-5; tentatively, D is TRBD2 (5 bases). This receptor was taken from a man aged 35 to 55 with primary liver carcinoma and hepatitis B virus infection. The CDR3 DNA reads as TGTGCCAGCAGTTATCGGGGTCGAGGAGAGACCCAGTACTTC. Encoded protein: CASSYRGRGETQYF.